These T cell receptor beta chains were read from a single sample in a study of blood T cell repertoires in COVID-19. TCRdb keeps only in-frame clones here, not all; method: immunoSEQ multiplex PCR. The data show 100,000 to 150,000 clones, 70% to 90% seen once. The specimen was peripheral blood. These receptors all come from a woman aged 55-69 years with acute or convalescent COVID-19. Each CDR3 is given with its conserved first and last residue. Each record gives: clone size, D gene, V gene, J gene, CDR3 protein, CDR3 DNA. A D gene is named only where the DNA matches it firmly. Size tells how often a clone was seen (once, few, many) or the class of an expanded clone, and some rows leave it out.

clone size: -
D gene: -
V gene: TRBV6-5
J gene: TRBJ1-2
CDR3 protein: CASKTPTGGTYGYTF
CDR3 DNA: TGTGCCAGCAAGACACCCACCGGGGGAACCTATGGCTACACCTTC

clone size: -
D gene: -
V gene: TRBV19
J gene: TRBJ1-2
CDR3 protein: CASSIQGARTSGYTF
CDR3 DNA: TGTGCCAGTAGTATACAGGGAGCGAGGACTAGTGGCTACACCTTC

clone size: once
D gene: -
V gene: TRBV6-5
J gene: TRBJ1-1
CDR3 protein: CASEYTRQPYEAFF
CDR3 DNA: TGTGCCAGCGAATACACCCGACAGCCTTATGAAGCTTTCTTT

clone size: -
D gene: -
V gene: TRBV18
J gene: TRBJ1-1
CDR3 protein: CASSPTGTEAFF
CDR3 DNA: TGTGCCAGCTCACCGACAGGTACTGAAGCTTTCTTT

clone size: -
D gene: -
V gene: TRBV5-8
J gene: TRBJ1-1
CDR3 protein: CASPRSGTPSNTEAFF
CDR3 DNA: TGTGCCAGCCCCCGTTCCGGGACACCATCGAACACTGAAGCTTTCTTT

clone size: -
D gene: -
V gene: TRBV11-1
J gene: TRBJ1-1
CDR3 protein: CASSGATEAFF
CDR3 DNA: TGTGCCAGCAGCGGGGCAACTGAAGCTTTCTTT

clone size: -
D gene: -
V gene: TRBV3-1/TRBV3-2
J gene: TRBJ1-4
CDR3 protein: CASSQRGTNEKLFF
CDR3 DNA: TGTGCCAGCAGCCAAAGGGGGACTAATGAAAAACTGTTTTTT

clone size: -
D gene: TRBD2
V gene: TRBV24-1
J gene: TRBJ2-1
CDR3 protein: CATSKAGGLGEDEQFF
CDR3 DNA: TGTGCCACCAGCAAAGCGGGAGGACTGGGAGAGGATGAGCAGTTCTTC

clone size: once
D gene: -
V gene: TRBV2
J gene: TRBJ1-3
CDR3 protein: CASSLEAGNTIYF
CDR3 DNA: TGTGCCAGCAGTTTAGAAGCTGGAAACACCATATATTTT

clone size: once
D gene: -
V gene: TRBV28
J gene: TRBJ1-3
CDR3 protein: CASSFRGGNTIYF
CDR3 DNA: TGTGCCAGCAGTTTTCGGGGGGGAAACACCATATATTTT

clone size: -
D gene: -
V gene: TRBV6-1
J gene: TRBJ2-7
CDR3 protein: CASSEAGAGAYEQYF
CDR3 DNA: TGTGCCAGCAGTGAAGCGGGAGCAGGAGCCTACGAGCAGTACTTC

clone size: -
D gene: TRBD1
V gene: TRBV2
J gene: TRBJ1-2
CDR3 protein: CASSKGQGGGYTF
CDR3 DNA: TGTGCCAGCAGCAAAGGACAGGGCGGTGGCTACACCTTC

clone size: -
D gene: TRBD2
V gene: TRBV14
J gene: TRBJ2-1
CDR3 protein: CASSQQLAGGSEQFF
CDR3 DNA: TGTGCCAGCAGCCAGCAACTAGCGGGAGGCAGTGAGCAGTTCTTC

clone size: -
D gene: TRBD1
V gene: TRBV2
J gene: TRBJ1-5
CDR3 protein: CASEEDRGNQPQHF
CDR3 DNA: TGTGCCAGCGAGGAGGACAGGGGCAATCAGCCCCAGCATTTT

clone size: -
D gene: -
V gene: TRBV9
J gene: TRBJ1-2
CDR3 protein: CASSVNQGTTYGCTF
CDR3 DNA: TGTGCCAGCAGCGTCAACCAGGGGACAACTTATGGCTGCACCTTC

clone size: -
D gene: -
V gene: TRBV6-1
J gene: TRBJ2-5
CDR3 protein: CASSDGIAAGAETQYF
CDR3 DNA: TGTGCCAGCAGTGATGGGATAGCGGCCGGCGCAGAGACCCAGTACTTC

clone size: -
D gene: TRBD1
V gene: TRBV10-3
J gene: TRBJ1-1
CDR3 protein: CATSGTENTEAFF
CDR3 DNA: TGTGCCACCTCCGGGACAGAGAACACTGAAGCTTTCTTT

clone size: -
D gene: TRBD1
V gene: TRBV4-2
J gene: TRBJ2-2
CDR3 protein: CASSQVRTGNTGELFF
CDR3 DNA: TGTGCCAGCAGCCAAGTCCGGACAGGGAACACCGGGGAGCTGTTTTTT

clone size: -
D gene: TRBD2
V gene: TRBV11-2
J gene: TRBJ2-2
CDR3 protein: CASSILAGFTGELFF
CDR3 DNA: TGTGCCAGCAGCATACTAGCGGGATTCACCGGGGAGCTGTTTTTT

clone size: -
D gene: -
V gene: TRBV16
J gene: TRBJ1-1
CDR3 protein: CASSSQGVTTEAFF
CDR3 DNA: TGTGCCAGCAGCAGTCAGGGCGTGACCACTGAAGCTTTCTTT

clone size: few
D gene: -
V gene: TRBV5-4
J gene: TRBJ2-2
CDR3 protein: CASSGGTALNTGELFF
CDR3 DNA: TGTGCCAGCAGCGGAGGGACAGCACTTAACACCGGGGAGCTGTTTTTT

clone size: -
D gene: TRBD1
V gene: TRBV27
J gene: TRBJ1-2
CDR3 protein: CASSLGGQGVGYTF
CDR3 DNA: TGTGCCAGCAGTTTAGGTGGACAGGGCGTAGGCTACACCTTC

clone size: -
D gene: TRBD2
V gene: TRBV9
J gene: TRBJ2-1
CDR3 protein: CASSVGGLAGVAEQFF
CDR3 DNA: TGTGCCAGCAGCGTCGGGGGACTAGCGGGAGTTGCTGAGCAGTTCTTC

clone size: -
D gene: TRBD2
V gene: TRBV7-3
J gene: TRBJ2-1
CDR3 protein: CASSLGLAGSEQFF
CDR3 DNA: TGTGCCAGCAGCTTAGGACTAGCGGGAAGTGAGCAGTTCTTC

clone size: -
D gene: -
V gene: TRBV5-1
J gene: TRBJ1-5
CDR3 protein: CASSPDSNQPQHF
CDR3 DNA: TGCGCCAGCAGCCCAGATAGCAATCAGCCCCAGCATTTT